The sequence of this T cell receptor beta chain was determined in a study of blood T cell repertoires in COVID-19 (dated by TCRdb to the early 2020s). With respect to the entire study: The collaborator samples originated in the United States, Italy and Spain and spanned the acute and convalescent phases of COVID-19. The prospective study material was composed of cDNA or gDNA derived from T cells, B-cell-depleted T cells, or PBMCs. The dataset comprised deeply sampled blood TCRbeta repertoires from subjects exposed to, actively infected with, or recovered from COVID-19. The repertoires were released in a freely available public database intended as a resource for research on the immune response to SARS-CoV-2. Samples came from the ongoing ImmuneRACE study (first 160 participants) plus 1,254 subjects from 6 global collaborators. Nearly every sample came with metadata listing a de-identified subject ID, COVID-19 status, age in years and sex. HLA class I and class II types, where available, came from metadata supplied by the sample provider rather than from assay-based typing. Overall study results and their limits: The quantity of clinical and demographic metadata differed by source and by participant and was supplied without curation.

Participants in the prospective study were enrolled through a virtual design, were aged about 18 to 100 years, and lived in fewer than 30 United States geographic areas. In the prospective study, participants were assigned to cohorts based on the clinical history participants reported in a screening survey and a study questionnaire. Recovered participants in ImmuneRACE Cohort 3 were defined by two consecutive negative NP/OP PCR tests, clearance by a healthcare professional, or resolution of symptoms. Each participant in the prospective study had whole blood, serum and a nasopharyngeal or oropharyngeal swab collected by mobile phlebotomists. Additional blood draws and questionnaires over an approximately two-month period could optionally be provided by prospective study participants. Before DNA extraction, prospective study blood samples were shipped either frozen or at room temperature. TCRbeta CDR3 regions were amplified from genomic DNA using the immunoSEQ Assay, a bias-controlled multiplex PCR. The source study handled its data this way. Within the assay, amplification of reference gene primers was used to estimate how many nucleated cells each sample contained. To quantify the absolute abundance of each unique TCRbeta CDR3 rearrangement, sequence reads were collapsed and filtered. For each sample, productive Simpson clonality was calculated as the square root of Simpson's diversity index across productive rearrangements. TCRdb stores this immuneACCESS table with in-frame sequences only. Part of the clones is absent; in the studies checked, under half of the shortfall reflects unresolved V genes, and no reason is known for the rest. For V, J and clone size, that table is used; D and trimming come from the DNA. For this sample the table gives some 310,000 clones, of which around nine tenths were detected only once. Around 9% of the sample rests with the top ten.

The V and J ends are trimmed by 4 bases and 0 bases, leaving 11 bases between them. Inclusive of the bounding cysteine and phenylalanine, the CDR3 is 15 residues long. The retained sequence is limited to the CDR3, 45 bases, with the frame set at the first base. From a lookup of the germline V gene, CDR1 and CDR2 are SGDLS and YYNGEE. As regards this clone: No antigen is known for it. No base qualities exist here, and no much larger clone lies one base off it.

The rearrangement joined TRBV9 to TRBJ1-3; the D gene lacks a confident call. The sequenced sample consisted of PBMCs or T cells enriched from blood (not recorded which). This sequence originates from a woman in her 30s who had recovered from COVID-19. The base sequence is TGTGCCAGCAGCCCGCGTGCAAGCTCTGGAAACACCATATATTTT. Translated, it gives CASSPRASSGNTIYF.